This T cell receptor beta chain was sequenced during a study of neurological immune-mediated disorders. This sample's time point: longitudinal time-point 1 (baseline). Unsorted libraries used 2 million PBMCs kept at -80 degrees C. In its sample, this clonotype was seen many times. TCRdb re-called the 5' RACE reads through MiXCR, storing one row per CDR3 protein. The data hold over 55,000 distinct CDR3 sequences, with about 10% observed a single time. The CDR3 is 12 residues long. Germline assignment: CDR1 MNHEY and CDR2 SVGEGT. The V end was cut by 4 bases, the J end by 12 bases, with 13 bases between.

This TCR was sampled from a male donor with HTLV-1-associated myelopathy (HAM/TSP). Sequencing used PBMCs. The chain is built from TRBV6-2 or TRBV6-3 and TRBJ2-1, with D uncertain. CDR3 loop: CASSSANPRQFF. CDR3 bases: TGTGCCAGCAGTTCCGCTAATCCTAGGCAGTTCTTC.